This is a list of T cell receptor beta chains from one sample in a study of shared clonotypes between healthy human individuals. Sequencing used immunoSEQ multiplex PCR; TCRdb keeps in-frame clones, though not all of them. This table has fewer than 2.5 million clones, approximately 94% appearing once. Specimen: naive CD4+ T cells from PBMCs. All receptors come from a man aged 18 to 29 in good health. Some clones in this sample may be carry-over from other donors' samples. Each CDR3 is given with its conserved first and last residue. Fields, in order: J gene, clone size, V gene, D gene, CDR3 protein, CDR3 DNA. D genes are given only for firm matches. Some rows have no size entry. The others give once, few or many, or a class for an expanded clone.

TRBJ1-4,NA,TRBV19,NA,CASTTVTNEKLFF,TGTGCCAGTACCACAGTGACTAATGAAAAACTGTTTTTT
TRBJ2-7,NA,TRBV11-2,NA,CASSSSQVQSYEQYF,TGTGCCAGCAGCTCAAGTCAGGTCCAATCCTACGAGCAGTACTTC
TRBJ2-7,NA,TRBV11-2,TRBD1,CASSTRDSHYEQYF,TGTGCCAGCAGTACAAGGGACAGTCACTACGAGCAGTACTTC
TRBJ2-2,NA,TRBV6-4,TRBD2,CASSDTGLAGGTGELFF,TGTGCCAGCAGTGACACTGGACTAGCGGGAGGCACCGGGGAGCTGTTTTTT
TRBJ1-2,NA,TRBV6-1,NA,CASSEARAWDVYTF,TGTGCCAGCAGTGAAGCGAGGGCTTGGGATGTCTACACCTTC
TRBJ1-1,NA,TRBV11-2,NA,CASSWDRDSRRAFF,TGTGCCAGCAGCTGGGACCGGGACTCCAGGCGGGCTTTCTTT
TRBJ1-2,NA,TRBV5-4,NA,CASSWGGQRPNYGYTF,TGTGCCAGCAGCTGGGGGGGGCAAAGACCTAACTATGGCTACACCTTC
TRBJ2-2,NA,TRBV5-1,TRBD2,CASSVTSGGTGELFF,TGCGCCAGCAGCGTGACTAGCGGGGGCACCGGGGAGCTGTTTTTT
TRBJ1-5,NA,TRBV5-8,NA,CASSRTSGTGNQPQHF,TGTGCCAGCAGTAGGACGTCGGGGACGGGGAATCAGCCCCAGCATTTT
TRBJ1-5,NA,TRBV4-3,NA,CASSQDRDIGAQPQHF,TGCGCCAGCAGCCAAGATCGGGACATAGGGGCACAGCCCCAGCATTTT
TRBJ1-5,NA,TRBV28,NA,CASNLVAQPQHF,TGTGCCAGCAATTTGGTAGCCCAGCCCCAGCATTTT
TRBJ1-2,few,TRBV4-1,NA,CASSPRGPNYGYTF,TGCGCCAGCAGCCCCCGCGGCCCCAACTATGGCTACACCTTC
TRBJ2-1,NA,TRBV11-2,TRBD2,CASSFTAGGPNEQFF,TGTGCCAGCAGCTTCACGGCGGGAGGCCCCAATGAGCAGTTCTTC
TRBJ2-3,NA,TRBV15,NA,CATSRDKGTDTQYF,TGTGCCACCAGCAGAGATAAGGGGACAGATACGCAGTATTTT
TRBJ1-1,NA,TRBV28,NA,CASSLLSGANTEAFF,TGTGCCAGCAGTTTGCTTTCCGGGGCGAACACTGAAGCTTTCTTT
TRBJ1-6,NA,TRBV4-3,NA,CASSPQPRSSYNSPLHF,TGCGCCAGCAGCCCCCAGCCGAGGAGCTCCTATAATTCACCCCTCCACTTT
TRBJ2-7,NA,TRBV30,TRBD1,CACGQGAYEQYF,TGTGCCTGTGGACAGGGGGCCTACGAGCAGTACTTC
TRBJ1-6,NA,TRBV28,NA,CASRPGPTDSPLHF,TGTGCCAGCCGGCCGGGACCTACGGATTCACCCCTCCACTTT
TRBJ2-7,NA,TRBV28,NA,CASRRTVYEQYF,TGTGCCAGCAGGCGGACAGTCTACGAGCAGTACTTC
TRBJ1-1,NA,TRBV6-1,NA,CASSEFFGGLLNTEAFF,TGTGCCAGCAGTGAATTTTTCGGGGGATTGTTGAACACTGAAGCTTTCTTT
TRBJ1-6,NA,TRBV5-1,NA,CASSQGLHNSPLHF,TGCGCCAGCAGCCAGGGACTGCATAATTCACCCCTCCACTTT
TRBJ2-2,NA,TRBV27,TRBD1,CASSPGQDTVAGELFF,TGTGCCAGCAGTCCTGGACAGGATACGGTCGCCGGGGAGCTGTTTTTT
TRBJ1-2,NA,TRBV4-2,TRBD1,CASSQDDRGARNYGYTF,TGTGCCAGCAGCCAAGATGACAGGGGGGCGCGGAACTATGGCTACACCTTC
TRBJ1-6,NA,TRBV4-3,TRBD1,CASSQDTPGTGIGSPLHF,TGCGCCAGCAGCCAAGACACGCCCGGGACAGGGATTGGCTCACCCCTCCACTTT
TRBJ1-1,NA,TRBV11-2,TRBD1,CASSLRQGSNANTEAFF,TGTGCCAGCAGCTTAAGACAGGGGTCTAACGCGAACACTGAAGCTTTCTTT
TRBJ2-7,NA,TRBV2,TRBD2,CASSDTLAMAYEQYF,TGTGCCAGCAGTGACACACTAGCGATGGCCTACGAGCAGTACTTC
TRBJ2-7,NA,TRBV6-5,NA,CASSYRVGRNYEQYF,TGTGCCAGCAGTTATCGGGTGGGCAGAAACTACGAGCAGTACTTC
TRBJ2-7,NA,TRBV5-1,NA,CASSTTWTPTYEQYF,TGCGCCAGCAGCACAACCTGGACGCCGACCTACGAGCAGTACTTC
TRBJ1-4,NA,TRBV5-8,NA,CASSLDGVPEKLFF,TGTGCCAGCAGCTTGGACGGAGTACCTGAAAAACTGTTTTTT
TRBJ1-2,NA,TRBV4-2,NA,CASSQGQGFYGYTF,TGTGCCAGCAGCCAAGGTCAGGGATTTTATGGCTACACCTTC
TRBJ2-5,NA,TRBV29-1,TRBD1,CSVDWSGGSRETQYF,TGCAGCGTTGATTGGTCAGGGGGTTCGCGAGAGACCCAGTACTTC
TRBJ1-2,NA,TRBV5-1,NA,CASARTADGYGYTF,TGCGCCAGCGCCAGGACTGCCGACGGCTATGGCTACACCTTC
TRBJ1-2,NA,TRBV2,NA,CASSKGRGVNYGYTF,TGTGCCAGCAGTAAAGGACGGGGAGTTAACTATGGCTACACCTTC